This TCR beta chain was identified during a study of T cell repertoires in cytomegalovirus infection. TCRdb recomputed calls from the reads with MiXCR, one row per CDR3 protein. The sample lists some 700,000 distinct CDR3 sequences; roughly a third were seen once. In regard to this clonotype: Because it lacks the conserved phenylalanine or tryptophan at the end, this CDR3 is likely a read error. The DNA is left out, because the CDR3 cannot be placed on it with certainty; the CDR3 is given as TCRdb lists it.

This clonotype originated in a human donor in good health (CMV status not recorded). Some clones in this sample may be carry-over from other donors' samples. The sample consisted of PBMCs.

The CDR3 here is CASSPGRGRERHL. This rearrangement joins TRBV12-3 or TRBV12-4 to TRBJ1-5; the D call of TRBD1 is as the table states it, not checked on the DNA. The CDR3 is 13 amino acids in total, end residues counted.